The sequence of this T cell receptor (beta chain) was determined in a study of T cells in Graves' hyperthyroidism and ophthalmopathy. Study results and caveats: Stable hyperthyroidism was told apart from ophthalmopathy by a model built on 13 V-J features.

Amplified regions were TCR beta CDR3 sequences from RNA transcripts. The primer set for the first-round RT-PCR of the TCR CDR3 was HTBI. TCRdb independently ran MiXCR on the multiplex PCR reads; one entry per CDR3 protein. Of a few hundred thousand distinct CDR3 sequences listed, about 17% were seen once; the top ten hold about 50%. Germline V gives CDR1 KGHDR, CDR2 SFDVKD. The V end lost 2 bases, the J end lost 2 bases, and 8 bases lay between the germline ends. This CDR3 spans 15 amino acids. This clonotype was recorded many times. The antigen is unknown. Fresh peripheral blood, approximately 10 ml, was the source of the PBMCs.

The chain carries TRBV24-1 and TRBJ2-2; TRBD2 might be the D (6 bases). The clonotype comes from a woman between 50 and 59 years old with Graves' hyperthyroidism. Source material: blood. Here the CDR3 reads CATSDSGTNTGELFF. Here the CDR3 DNA reads TGTGCCACCAGTGATTCCGGGACTAACACCGGGGAGCTGTTTTTT.